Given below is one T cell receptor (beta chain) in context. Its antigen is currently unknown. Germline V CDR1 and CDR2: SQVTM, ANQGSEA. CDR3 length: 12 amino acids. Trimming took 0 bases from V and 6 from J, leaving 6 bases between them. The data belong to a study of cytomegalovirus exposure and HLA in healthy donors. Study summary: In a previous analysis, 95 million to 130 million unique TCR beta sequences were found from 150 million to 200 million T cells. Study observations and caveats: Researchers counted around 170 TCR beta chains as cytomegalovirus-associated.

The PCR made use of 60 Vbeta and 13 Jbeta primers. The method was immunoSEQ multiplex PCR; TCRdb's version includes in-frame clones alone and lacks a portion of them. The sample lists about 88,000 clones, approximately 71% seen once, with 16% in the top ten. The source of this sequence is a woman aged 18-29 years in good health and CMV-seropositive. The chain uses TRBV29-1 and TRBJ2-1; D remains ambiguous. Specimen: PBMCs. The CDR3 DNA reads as TGCAGCGTTGAAGACAGTCGCAATGAGCAGTTCTTC. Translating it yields CSVEDSRNEQFF.